This section outlines one T cell receptor beta chain sequence together with its context. The data belong to a study of control samples from healthy donors and cancer patients. The CDR3 covers 13 residues. Germline CDR1 is LGHNA and CDR2 is YNFKEQ. V was cut by 0 bases and J by 6 bases, with 8 bases left in between. Here immunoSEQ multiplex PCR was the method, and the copy in TCRdb shows in-frame clones only, minus some. Of approximately 150,000 clones listed, around nine tenths were seen once; the top ten hold less than 2%. This TCR derives from a young man in good health. What was sequenced was blood. The genes are TRBV4-2 and TRBJ2-5; no firm D call. The CDR3 loop is CASSQDRRKTQYF. The DNA of the CDR3 is TGTGCCAGCAGCCAAGATCGCCGGAAGACCCAGTACTTC.